The following is a T cell receptor beta chain sequence with its context. The authors extracted RNA and reverse transcribed it into cDNA as the sequencing template. Assay used: immunoSEQ multiplex PCR; TCRdb lists only in-frame clones, some missing. The sample shows 140,000 to 150,000 clones, 40% to 55% of them seen only once. Peripheral blood and lesional scalp punch biopsies were taken from alopecia areata patients. This specimen belongs to a study of CD8+ T cells in alopecia areata. The CDR3 extends over 14 amino acids. V was pared by 0 bases and J by 0 bases, with 7 bases between. The V gene's germline CDR1 is SGHNT and CDR2 YYREEE (reference sequence).

The rearrangement joins TRBV5-4 to TRBJ2-7; D is perhaps TRBD2 (5 bases). The TCR comes from a human donor with alopecia areata. Sequencing was performed on CD4+ T cells sorted from blood, taken at week 0. The CDR3 is CASSLAGGSYEQYF. DNA for the CDR3: TGTGCCAGCAGCTTGGCTGGAGGCTCCTACGAGCAGTACTTC.